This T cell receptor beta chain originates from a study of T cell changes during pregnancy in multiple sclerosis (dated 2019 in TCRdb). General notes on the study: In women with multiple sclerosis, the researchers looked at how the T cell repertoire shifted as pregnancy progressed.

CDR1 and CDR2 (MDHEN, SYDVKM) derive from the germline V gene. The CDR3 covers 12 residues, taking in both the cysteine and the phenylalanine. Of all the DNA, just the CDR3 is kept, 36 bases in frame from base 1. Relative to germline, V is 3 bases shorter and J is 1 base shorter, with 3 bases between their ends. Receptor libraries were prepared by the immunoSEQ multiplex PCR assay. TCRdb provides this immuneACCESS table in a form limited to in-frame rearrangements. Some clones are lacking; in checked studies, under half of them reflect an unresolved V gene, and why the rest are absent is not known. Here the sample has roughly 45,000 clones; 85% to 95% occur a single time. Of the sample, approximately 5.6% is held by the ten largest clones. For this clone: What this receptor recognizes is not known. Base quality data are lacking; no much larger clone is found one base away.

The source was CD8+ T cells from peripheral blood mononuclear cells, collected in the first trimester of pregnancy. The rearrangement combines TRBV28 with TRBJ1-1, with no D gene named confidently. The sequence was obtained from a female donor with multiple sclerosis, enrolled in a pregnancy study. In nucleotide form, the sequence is TGTGCCAGCAGTTTCCAGAACACTGAAGCTTTCTTT. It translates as CASSFQNTEAFF.